The text below deals with one TCR beta chain. The assay was immunoSEQ multiplex PCR, and TCRdb's table has in-frame clones only and misses some. The sample consists of tens of thousands of clones, around four fifths of them appearing once. The CDR3 covers 12 residues. V lost 5 bases and J lost 2, with 6 bases in between. The data originate from a study of T cell responses to AZD1222 COVID-19 vaccine. This specimen consisted of peripheral blood, obtained on day 0 of AZD1222 vaccination. The gene calls are TRBV12-3 or TRBV12-4 and TRBJ2-5; D not certain. The receptor comes from an adult in good health. As DNA, the CDR3 is TGTGCCAGCAGTCACACTCAAGAGACCCAGTACTTC. This codes for CASSHTQETQYF.